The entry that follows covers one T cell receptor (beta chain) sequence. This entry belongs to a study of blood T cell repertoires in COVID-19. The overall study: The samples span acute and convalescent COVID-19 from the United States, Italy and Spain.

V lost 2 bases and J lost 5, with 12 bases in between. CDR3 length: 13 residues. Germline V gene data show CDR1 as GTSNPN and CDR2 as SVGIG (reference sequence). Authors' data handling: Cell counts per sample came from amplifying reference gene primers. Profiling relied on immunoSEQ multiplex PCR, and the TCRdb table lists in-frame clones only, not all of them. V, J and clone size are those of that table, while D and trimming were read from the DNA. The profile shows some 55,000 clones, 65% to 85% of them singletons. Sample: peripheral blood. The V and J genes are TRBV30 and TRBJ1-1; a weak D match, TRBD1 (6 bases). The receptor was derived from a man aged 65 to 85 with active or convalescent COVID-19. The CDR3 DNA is TGTGCCTGGAGTCCTCCGGGACAAACTGAAGCTTTCTTT. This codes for CAWSPPGQTEAFF.